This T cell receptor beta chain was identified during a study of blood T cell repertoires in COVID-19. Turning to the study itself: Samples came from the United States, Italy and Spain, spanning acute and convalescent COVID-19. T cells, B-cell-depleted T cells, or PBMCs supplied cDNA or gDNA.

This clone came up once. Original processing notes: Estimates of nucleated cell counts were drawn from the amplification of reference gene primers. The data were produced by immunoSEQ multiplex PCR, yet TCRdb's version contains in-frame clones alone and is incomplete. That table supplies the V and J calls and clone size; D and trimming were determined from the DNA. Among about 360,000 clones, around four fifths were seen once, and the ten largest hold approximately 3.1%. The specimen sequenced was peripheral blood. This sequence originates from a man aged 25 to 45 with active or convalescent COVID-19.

CDR3 sequence: CASSIKDGSSYNEQFF. The CDR3 DNA sequence: TGTGCCAGTAGTATAAAGGACGGGAGCTCCTACAATGAGCAGTTCTTC. The chain uses TRBV19 and TRBJ2-1; TRBD2 is a possible D gene (6 bases). The V end lost 2 bases, the J end lost 0 bases, and 11 bases lay between the germline ends. Per the germline V gene, CDR1 is LNHDA and CDR2 is SQIVND (reference sequence). CDR3 length: 16 residues.